This T cell receptor (beta chain) was identified in a study of Ad26.COV2.S vaccination and SARS-CoV-2 variants. Study-wide context: Of the COV1001 trial arms, the Ad26.COV2.S arm included the donor. Each vaccinee took Ad26.COV2.S intramuscularly, once or twice 56 days apart.

The table came from immunoSEQ multiplex PCR; TCRdb's copy has only in-frame clones and leaves some out. The sample has around 340,000 clones, roughly 90% seen once. Treatment of the sample: 15 to 20 received Ad26.COV2.S at low or high dose, single or two shots; about 5 received placebo; per-sample allocation not given. Day 63 after the first injection of vaccine or placebo was the sampling time. This adult donor, from Boston, was 18-55 years old. Regarding this clone: Its antigen is not known.

CDR3 size: 14 residues. Germline loops: CDR1 LNHDA, CDR2 SQIVND (reference sequence). Between the trimmed V and J ends, which lost 2 bases and 0 bases, there was a span of 7 bases. Study-level points and caveats: Post-vaccination spike-specific CD8+ and CD4+ T cell responses reportedly had substantial breadth.

This TCR derives from a person aged 18 to 59 who received the Ad26.COV2.S COVID-19 vaccine or a placebo. The chain carries TRBV19 and TRBJ1-1; no reliable D call. The sample here was peripheral blood, taken in a trial of Ad26.COV2.S vaccine versus placebo. CDR3 DNA: TGTGCCAGTAGTATAACAAGGATGAACACTGAAGCTTTCTTT. Protein product: CASSITRMNTEAFF.